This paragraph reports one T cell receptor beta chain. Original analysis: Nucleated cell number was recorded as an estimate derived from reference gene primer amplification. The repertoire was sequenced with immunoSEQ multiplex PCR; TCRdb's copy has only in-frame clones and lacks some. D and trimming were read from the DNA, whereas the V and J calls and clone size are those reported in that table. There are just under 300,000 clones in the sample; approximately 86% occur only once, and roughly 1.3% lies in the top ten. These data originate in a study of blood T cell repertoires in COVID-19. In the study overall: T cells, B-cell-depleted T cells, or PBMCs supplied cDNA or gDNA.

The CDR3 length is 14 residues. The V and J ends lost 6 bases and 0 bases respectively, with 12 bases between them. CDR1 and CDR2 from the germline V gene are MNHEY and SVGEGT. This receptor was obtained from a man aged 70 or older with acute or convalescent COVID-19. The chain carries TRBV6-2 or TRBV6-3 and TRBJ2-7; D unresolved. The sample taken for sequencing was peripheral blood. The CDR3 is CASSPEPFSYEQYF. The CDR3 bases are TGTGCCAGCAGCCCCGAGCCCTTCTCCTACGAGCAGTACTTC.